The sequence of this T cell receptor (beta chain) was determined in a study of blood T cell repertoires in COVID-19. Study-level background: Italy, Spain and the United States were the sources of the convalescent and acute COVID-19 samples. PBMCs, B-cell-depleted T cells, or T cells provided the cDNA or gDNA that made up the material.

Seattle cases were enrolled at active infection and followed longitudinally. The V gene's germline CDR1 is SGDLS and CDR2 YYNGEE. V lost 6 bases and J lost 6, with 15 bases in between. The CDR3 spans 14 residues. As handled by the study authors: Reference gene primer amplification gave nucleated cell count estimates. Assay used: immunoSEQ multiplex PCR; TCRdb lists only in-frame clones, some missing. Clonal size and the V and J genes are those of that table, whereas D and trimming came from the DNA. The repertoire holds approximately 90,000 clones, with 65% to 85% as singletons. This TCR was recovered from a man aged 70 or older with COVID-19, enrolled during active disease. The chain has TRBV9 and TRBJ2-2, with TRBD1 as a possible D gene (5 bases). Sequenced: peripheral blood. The CDR3 sequence: CASTREQTSGELFF. As DNA, the CDR3 is TGTGCCAGCACCAGGGAACAGACCTCCGGGGAGCTGTTTTTT.